The rows below give T cell receptor beta chains drawn from one sample of a study of OX40 agonist ivuxolimab in advanced cancers. The data were produced by immunoSEQ multiplex PCR, yet TCRdb's version contains in-frame clones alone and is incomplete. The sample contains about 68,000 clones, about 84% of which appear only once. The sample consisted of CD4+ or CD8+ T cells sorted from blood, taken in a trial of the OX40 agonist ivuxolimab. Receptors originate from an adult with an advanced solid tumor such as melanoma, head and neck, liver or kidney cancer. Each CDR3 is given with its conserved first and last residue. Each record gives: V gene, J gene, clone size, D gene, CDR3 DNA, CDR3 protein. The D gene is left open where the match is weak. Clone size, where shown, is once, few, many, or a class for clones that have expanded.

>TRBV18|TRBJ1-1|few|.
TGTGCCAGCTCCCCGTGGGGAGGATCGAACACTGAAGCTTTCTTT
CASSPWGGSNTEAFF
>TRBV27|TRBJ1-2|.|.
TGTGCCAGCAGTTTTGGCCGTGCAGCAACAAACTATGGCTACACCTTC
CASSFGRAATNYGYTF
>TRBV7-2|TRBJ2-1|.|TRBD1
TGTGCCAGCAGTCCTGGGGTAGGGGGCGGAGGTCGGTTCTACAATGAGCAGTTCTTC
CASSPGVGGGGRFYNEQFF
>TRBV21-1|TRBJ1-5|.|.
TGTGCCAGCAGCATAATCCGGGACAGGGAAGGTGGTGGCAATCAGCCCCAGCATTTT
CASSIIRDREGGGNQPQHF
>TRBV5-1|TRBJ2-2|.|TRBD1
TGCGCCAGCAGCGCGGGACAGGGAGTGCTCGGGGAGCTGTTTTTT
CASSAGQGVLGELFF
>TRBV2|TRBJ2-6|.|.
TGTGCCAGCAGGGGTGCTGGGGCCAACGTCCTGACTTTC
CASRGAGANVLTF
>TRBV29-1|TRBJ2-3|.|.
TGCAGCGCCGAACAGGGCCCAGATACGCAGTATTTT
CSAEQGPDTQYF
>TRBV19|TRBJ2-5|once|.
TGTGCCAGTAGTCCTGACACGTTGGTGTTGGGGACCCAGTACTTC
CASSPDTLVLGTQYF
>TRBV11-2|TRBJ1-4|.|.
TGTGCCAGCAGCCCTTATGGGCCGGGTGCTAATGAAAAACTGTTTTTT
CASSPYGPGANEKLFF
>TRBV6-1|TRBJ2-1|.|TRBD2
TGTGCCAGCAGTGAATATTCGGGAGGTTCCTACAATGAGCAGTTCTTC
CASSEYSGGSYNEQFF
>TRBV4-1|TRBJ2-3|.|.
TGCGCCAGCAGCCAAGCGTTAATGGGCACAGATACGCAGTATTTT
CASSQALMGTDTQYF
>TRBV4-1|TRBJ2-5|.|TRBD2
TGCGCCAGCAGCCAAGACATCACTAGCGAAGAGACCCAGTACTTC
CASSQDITSEETQYF
>TRBV7-2|TRBJ2-3|.|TRBD2
TGTGCCAGCTCCCAAAGCGGGGGGACAGATACGCAGTATTTT
CASSQSGGTDTQYF
>TRBV7-2|TRBJ2-2|.|TRBD2
TGTGCCAGCAGCCTAAGGACTAGCGGGTCCGGGGAGCTGTTTTTT
CASSLRTSGSGELFF
>TRBV19|TRBJ2-1|.|.
TGTGCCAGTAGTATTTCCCGGGTTCCTTGGAATGAGCAGTTCTTC
CASSISRVPWNEQFF
>TRBV28|TRBJ1-3|.|.
TGTGCCAGCAGTTTACCCCTAGGACAGGGAAACACCATATATTTT
CASSLPLGQGNTIYF
>TRBV6-1|TRBJ2-7|few|TRBD2
TGTGCCAGCAGTGAAACCTGGGGGGGGAACTACGAGCAGTACTTC
CASSETWGGNYEQYF
>TRBV7-3|TRBJ1-1|.|.
TGTGCCAGCAGCTCCAAATCCCCCGCAGGGTGCGGGGTAGCTTTCTTT
CASSSKSPAGCGVAFF
>TRBV29-1|TRBJ2-7|.|.
TGCAGCGTTGGCCAGGACTCCTACGAGCAGTACTTC
CSVGQDSYEQYF
>TRBV5-1|TRBJ1-6|few|.
TGCGCCAGCAGGGTGTGGGGTTATAATTCACCCCTCCACTTT
CASRVWGYNSPLHF
>TRBV19|TRBJ2-5|.|.
TGTGCCACCGTATCCCCCGGGGGGACCCAGTACTTC
CATVSPGGTQYF
>TRBV19|TRBJ1-5|.|TRBD1
TGTGCCAGTAAGGAGACAGGGCTCTTTCAGCCCCAGCATTTT
CASKETGLFQPQHF
>TRBV29-1|TRBJ1-2|few|.
TGCAGCGTTGAACGGTTCGATGGCTACACCTTC
CSVERFDGYTF
>TRBV11-3|TRBJ2-3|.|.
TGTGCCAGCAGCCTCACAGATACGCAGTATTTT
CASSLTDTQYF
>TRBV6-5|TRBJ1-5|.|TRBD1
TGTGCCAGCAGTTACGGACAGGGGGTAGGAGGGCCCCAGCATTTT
CASSYGQGVGGPQHF
>TRBV28|TRBJ1-2|few|TRBD1
TGTGCCAGCAGTGAAGGGATCTCGGCGACAGGGGAGGATGGCTACACCTTC
CASSEGISATGEDGYTF
>TRBV7-8|TRBJ2-2|.|TRBD1
TGTGCCAGCAGCTGGGGACAGGCGAACACCGGGGAGCTGTTTTTT
CASSWGQANTGELFF
>TRBV4-1|TRBJ1-6|once|.
TGCGCCAGCAGCCATCCCGGCGCAGCCCTAAATTCACCCCTCCACTTT
CASSHPGAALNSPLHF
>TRBV7-2|TRBJ1-1|.|TRBD1
TGTGCCAGCAGCTTGGGACAGGGCACTGAAGCTTTCTTT
CASSLGQGTEAFF
>TRBV2|TRBJ1-1|.|.
TGTGCCAGCAGTGAAGAGGGGGGGTACACTGAAGCTTTCTTT
CASSEEGGYTEAFF
>TRBV5-1|TRBJ1-4|.|TRBD1
TGCGCCAGCAGCTTGCAACAGGGGGGTAGTGAAAAACTGTTTTTT
CASSLQQGGSEKLFF
>TRBV7-3|TRBJ2-3|once|.
TGTGCCAGCAGCTTACAGTGGGCAGATACGCAGTATTTT
CASSLQWADTQYF
>TRBV18|TRBJ2-1|.|.
TGTGCCAGCTCACCGGGATCAGGGATCACCCCTAGCTCCTACAATGAGCAGTTCTTC
CASSPGSGITPSSYNEQFF
>TRBV4-3|TRBJ2-1|.|.
TGCGCCAGCAGCCAATCTAGACTAGTCTACAATGAGCAGTTCTTC
CASSQSRLVYNEQFF
>TRBV11-2|TRBJ2-1|.|.
TGTGCCAGCAGCCCGCTAACAGGTGCAAGGACCTACAATGAGCAGTTCTTC
CASSPLTGARTYNEQFF
>TRBV9|TRBJ2-7|.|.
TGTGCCAGCAGCGGAGGGGCAGGCTTAAGCTCCTACGAGCAGTACTTC
CASSGGAGLSSYEQYF
>TRBV4-2|TRBJ2-4|.|TRBD2
TGTGCCAGCAGCCCCACCCAACTAGCGGACATTCAGTACTTC
CASSPTQLADIQYF
>TRBV4-2|TRBJ2-7|.|.
TGTGCCAGCAGCCCCGTAGACGGCGAGCAGTACTTC
CASSPVDGEQYF
>TRBV28|TRBJ1-1|.|TRBD1
TGTGCCAGCAGTTTGACAGGGCCCCACACTGAAGCTTTCTTT
CASSLTGPHTEAFF
>TRBV18|TRBJ1-1|.|.
TGTGCCAGCTCACCTCTGGGGGGGAGCACTGAAGCTTTCTTT
CASSPLGGSTEAFF
>TRBV11-2|TRBJ2-1|.|.
TGTGCCAGCAGCTTAGCCTACAATGAGCAGTTCTTC
CASSLAYNEQFF
>TRBV27|TRBJ1-4|.|.
TGTGCCAGCAGTACGTCACACGCAAGGGAGGGAAAACTGTTTTTT
CASSTSHAREGKLFF
>TRBV11-2|TRBJ2-6|.|.
TGTGCCAGCAGCAGGGGGAGCTCTGGGGCCAACGTCCTGACTTTC
CASSRGSSGANVLTF
>TRBV27|TRBJ2-3|.|.
TGTGCCAGCAGTTTAGAAGGGAGCACAGATACGCAGTATTTT
CASSLEGSTDTQYF
>TRBV7-9|TRBJ2-5|.|.
TGTGCCAGCACTCTCGGGGGCGGGCCGATGGGGGCCCAGTACTTC
CASTLGGGPMGAQYF
>TRBV7-2|TRBJ2-4|.|.
TGTGCCAGCAGGTTAGATGGGGGAGCCAAAAACATTCAGTACTTC
CASRLDGGAKNIQYF
>TRBV9|TRBJ2-3|.|.
TGTGCCAGCAGCGGGGGGTGGAGCACAGATACGCAGTATTTT
CASSGGWSTDTQYF
>TRBV10-2|TRBJ2-2|.|.
TGCGCCAGCAGTGACGATCGGAGCTACTCCGGGGAGCTGTTTTTT
CASSDDRSYSGELFF
>TRBV2|TRBJ1-1|.|.
TGTGCCAGCAGCTATTCGGGTGTGAACACTGAAGCTTTCTTT
CASSYSGVNTEAFF
>TRBV5-4|TRBJ2-7|once|TRBD2
TGTGCCAGCAGCGATAGCGGGAGGGCCGTGTACGAGCAGTACTTC
CASSDSGRAVYEQYF
>TRBV28|TRBJ2-7|.|TRBD2
TGTGCCAGCAGTTCAATCCGGACTAGCGGCCCCTACGAGCAGTACTTC
CASSSIRTSGPYEQYF
>TRBV7-2|TRBJ2-6|.|TRBD1
TGTGCCAGCAGCGGACAGGCCCTCTCTGGGGCCAACGTCCTGACTTTC
CASSGQALSGANVLTF
>TRBV9|TRBJ2-1|.|.
TGTGCCAGCAGCGTTCAGGACAGCAATGAGCAGTTCTTC
CASSVQDSNEQFF
>TRBV7-6|TRBJ2-1|.|TRBD2
TGTGCCAGCAGCTTAGGTTGGGGGGGAGAGCAGTTCTTC
CASSLGWGGEQFF
>TRBV28|TRBJ2-7|.|TRBD2
TGTGCCAGCAGAAGACTAGCGGGCCCCTACGAGCAGTACTTC
CASRRLAGPYEQYF
>TRBV15|TRBJ2-1|.|TRBD2
TGTGCCACCAGCGCCCGCGGGGGGGGTATCGATGAGCAGTTCTTC
CATSARGGGIDEQFF
>TRBV5-1|TRBJ2-4|.|TRBD1
TGCGCCAGCAGCTCCCCCTCCCCACAGGGGGCGCGTGGGAACATTCAGTACTTC
CASSSPSPQGARGNIQYF
>TRBV6-5|TRBJ1-1|.|.
TGTGCCAGCAGTTACAGGGACGGAAACACTGAAGCTTTCTTT
CASSYRDGNTEAFF
>TRBV5-1|TRBJ1-1|few|TRBD1
TGCGCCAGCAGCCAAGGGACAGAGAACACTGAAGCTTTCTTT
CASSQGTENTEAFF